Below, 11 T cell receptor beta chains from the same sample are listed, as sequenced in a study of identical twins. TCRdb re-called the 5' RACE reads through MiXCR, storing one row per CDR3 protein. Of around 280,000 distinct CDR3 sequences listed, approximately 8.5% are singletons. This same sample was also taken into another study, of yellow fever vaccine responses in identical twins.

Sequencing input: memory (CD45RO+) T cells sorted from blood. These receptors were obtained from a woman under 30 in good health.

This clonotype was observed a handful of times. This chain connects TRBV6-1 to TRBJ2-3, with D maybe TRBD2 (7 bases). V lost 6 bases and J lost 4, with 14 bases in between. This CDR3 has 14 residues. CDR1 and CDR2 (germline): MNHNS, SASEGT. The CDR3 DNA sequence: TGTGCCAGCAGGCCTAGGGGGGGTTCAGATACGCAGTATTTT. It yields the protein CASRPRGGSDTQYF.

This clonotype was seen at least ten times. CDR3: CATRGTGEETQYF. CDR3 nucleotide sequence: TGTGCCACCCGCGGGACAGGGGAAGAGACCCAGTACTTC. V is TRBV24-1 and J is TRBJ2-5; 10 bases are a match to TRBD1. V lost 9 bases to trimming and J lost 3 bases; unmatched junction nucleotides: 3. The germline CDR1 and CDR2 sequences are KGHDR and SFDVKD. This CDR3 contains 13 residues.

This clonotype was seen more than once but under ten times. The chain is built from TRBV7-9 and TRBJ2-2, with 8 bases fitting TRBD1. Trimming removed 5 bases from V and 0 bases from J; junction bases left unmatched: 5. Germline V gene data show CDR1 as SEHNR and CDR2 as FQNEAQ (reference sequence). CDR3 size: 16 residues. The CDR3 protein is CASSPDRATNTGELFF. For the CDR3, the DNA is TGTGCCAGCAGCCCGGACAGGGCTACGAACACCGGGGAGCTGTTTTTT. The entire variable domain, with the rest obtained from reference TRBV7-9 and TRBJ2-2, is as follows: DTGVSQNPRHKITKRGQNVTFRCDPISEHNRLYWYRQTLGQGPEFLTYFQNEAQLEKSRLLSDRFSAERPKGSFSTLEIQRTEQGDSAMYLCASSPDRATNTGELFFGEGSRLTVL.

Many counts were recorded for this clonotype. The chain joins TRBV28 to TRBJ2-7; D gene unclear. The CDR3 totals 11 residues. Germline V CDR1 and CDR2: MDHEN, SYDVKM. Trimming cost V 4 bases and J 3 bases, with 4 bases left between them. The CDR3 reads CASSSFYEQYF. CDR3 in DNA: TGTGCCAGCAGTTCTTTCTACGAGCAGTACTTC.

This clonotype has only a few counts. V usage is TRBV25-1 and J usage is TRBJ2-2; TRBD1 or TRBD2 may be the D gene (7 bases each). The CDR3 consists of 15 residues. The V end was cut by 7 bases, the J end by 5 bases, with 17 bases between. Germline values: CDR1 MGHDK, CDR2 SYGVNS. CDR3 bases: TGTGCCAGCATAAGAATCAGGGGGGGGACCGGGGAGCTGTTTTTT. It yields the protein CASIRIRGGTGELFF.

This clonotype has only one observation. The CDR3 region is CASSLGMGVNTIYF. For the CDR3, the DNA is TGTGCCAGCAGTCTAGGAATGGGTGTCAACACCATATATTTT. The rearrangement uses TRBV12-3 or TRBV12-4 and TRBJ1-3; D is uncertain. V was pared by 5 bases and J by 7 bases, with 15 bases between. The CDR3 runs to 14 residues.

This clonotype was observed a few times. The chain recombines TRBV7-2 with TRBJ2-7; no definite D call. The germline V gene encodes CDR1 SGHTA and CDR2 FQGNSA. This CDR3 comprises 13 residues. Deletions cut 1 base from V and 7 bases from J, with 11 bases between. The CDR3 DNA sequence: TGTGCCAGCAGCTTAGGGGCAGTTAAAGAGCAGTACTTC. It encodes CASSLGAVKEQYF.

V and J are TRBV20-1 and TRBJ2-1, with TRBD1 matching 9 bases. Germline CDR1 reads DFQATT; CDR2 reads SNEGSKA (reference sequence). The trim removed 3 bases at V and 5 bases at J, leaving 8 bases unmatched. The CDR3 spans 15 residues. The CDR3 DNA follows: TGCAGTGCTAGGGCCGGGACAGGGTCTGACAATGAGCAGTTCTTC. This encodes CSARAGTGSDNEQFF.

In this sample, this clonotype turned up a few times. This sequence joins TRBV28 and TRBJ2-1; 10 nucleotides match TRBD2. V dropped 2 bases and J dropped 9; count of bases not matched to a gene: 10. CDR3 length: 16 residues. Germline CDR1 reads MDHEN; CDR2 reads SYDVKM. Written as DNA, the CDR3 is TGTGCCAGCAGTTTACTAGCGGGAGCCACGGTAGGTGAGCAGTTCTTC. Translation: CASSLLAGATVGEQFF. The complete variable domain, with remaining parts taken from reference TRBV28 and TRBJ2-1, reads DVKVTQSSRYLVKRTGEKVFLECVQDMDHENMFWYRQDPGLGLRLIYFSYDVKMKEKGDIPEGYSVSREKKERFSLILESASTNQTSMYLCASSLLAGATVGEQFFGPGTRLTVL.

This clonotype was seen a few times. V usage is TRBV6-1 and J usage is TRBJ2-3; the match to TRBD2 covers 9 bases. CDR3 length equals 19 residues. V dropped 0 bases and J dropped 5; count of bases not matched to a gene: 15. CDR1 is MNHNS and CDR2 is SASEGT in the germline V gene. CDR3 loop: CASSEAIPWAGGSGDTQYF. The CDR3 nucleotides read TGTGCCAGCAGTGAAGCGATCCCTTGGGCGGGGGGGAGTGGAGATACGCAGTATTTT.

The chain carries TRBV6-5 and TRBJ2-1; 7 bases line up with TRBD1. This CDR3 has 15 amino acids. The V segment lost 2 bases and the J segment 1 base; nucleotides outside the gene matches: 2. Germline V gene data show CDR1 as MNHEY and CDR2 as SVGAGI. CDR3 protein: CASSYNRGSYNEQFF. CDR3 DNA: TGTGCCAGCAGTTACAACAGGGGTTCCTACAATGAGCAGTTCTTC.